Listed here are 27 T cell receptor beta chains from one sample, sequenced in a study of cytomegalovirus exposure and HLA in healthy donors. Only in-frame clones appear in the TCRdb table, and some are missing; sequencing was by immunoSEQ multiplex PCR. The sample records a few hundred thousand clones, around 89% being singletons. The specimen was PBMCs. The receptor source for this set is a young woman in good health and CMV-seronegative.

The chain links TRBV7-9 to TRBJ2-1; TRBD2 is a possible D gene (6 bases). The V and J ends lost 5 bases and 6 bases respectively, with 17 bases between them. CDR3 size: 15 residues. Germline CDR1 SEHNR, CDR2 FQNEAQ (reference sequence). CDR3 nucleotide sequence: TGTGCCAGCAGCCCCTGGCGGGGAACTACCAATGAGCAGTTCTTC. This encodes CASSPWRGTTNEQFF. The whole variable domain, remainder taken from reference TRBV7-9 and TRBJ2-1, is DTGVSQNPRHKITKRGQNVTFRCDPISEHNRLYWYRQTLGQGPEFLTYFQNEAQLEKSRLLSDRFSAERPKGSFSTLEIQRTEQGDSAMYLCASSPWRGTTNEQFFGPGTRLTVL.

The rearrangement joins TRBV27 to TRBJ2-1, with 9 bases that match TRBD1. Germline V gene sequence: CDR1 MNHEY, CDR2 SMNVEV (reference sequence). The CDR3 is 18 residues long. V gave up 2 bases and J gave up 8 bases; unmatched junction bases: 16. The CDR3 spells CASSLGVRDREFFDEQFF. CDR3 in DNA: TGTGCCAGCAGTTTAGGGGTTCGGGACAGGGAATTTTTCGATGAGCAGTTCTTC.

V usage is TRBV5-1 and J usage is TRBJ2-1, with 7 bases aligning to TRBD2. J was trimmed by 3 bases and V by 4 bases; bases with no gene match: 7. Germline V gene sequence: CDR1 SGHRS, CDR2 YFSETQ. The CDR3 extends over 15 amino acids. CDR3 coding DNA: TGCGCCAGCAGCCAAGGACTAGGGGACTACAATGAGCAGTTCTTC. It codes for CASSQGLGDYNEQFF.

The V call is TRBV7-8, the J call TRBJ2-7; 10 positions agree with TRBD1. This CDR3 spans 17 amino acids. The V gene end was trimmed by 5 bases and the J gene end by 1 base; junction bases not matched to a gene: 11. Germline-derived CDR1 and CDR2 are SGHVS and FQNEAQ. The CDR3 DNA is TGTGCCAGCAGCCCCACTGGTGGGACAGGGGTATCCTACGAGCAGTACGTC. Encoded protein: CASSPTGGTGVSYEQYV.

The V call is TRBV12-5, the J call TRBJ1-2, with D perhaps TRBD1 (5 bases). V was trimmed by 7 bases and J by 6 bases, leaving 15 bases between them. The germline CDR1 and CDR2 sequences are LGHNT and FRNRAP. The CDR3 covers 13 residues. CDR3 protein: CASADDSRNGYTF. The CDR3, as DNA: TGTGCTAGTGCCGACGACAGCAGGAATGGCTACACCTTC.

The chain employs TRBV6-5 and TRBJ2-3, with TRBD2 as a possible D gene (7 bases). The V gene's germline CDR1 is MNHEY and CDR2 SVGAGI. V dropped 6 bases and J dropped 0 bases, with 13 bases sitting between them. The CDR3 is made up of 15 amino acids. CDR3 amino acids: CASSTAGASTDTQYF. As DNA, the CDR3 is TGTGCCAGCAGCACTGCGGGGGCAAGCACAGATACGCAGTATTTT.

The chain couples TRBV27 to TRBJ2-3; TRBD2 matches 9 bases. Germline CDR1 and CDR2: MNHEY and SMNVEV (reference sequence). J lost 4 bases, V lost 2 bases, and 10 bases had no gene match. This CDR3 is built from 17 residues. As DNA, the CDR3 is TGTGCCAGCAGTTTACATGTTAGCGGGGGTTTCTCAGATACGCAGTATTTT. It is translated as CASSLHVSGGFSDTQYF.

CDR3 sequence: CASSLDGGLETQYF. The CDR3 DNA follows: TGCGCCAGCAGCTTGGATGGGGGCTTGGAGACCCAGTACTTC. The chain couples TRBV5-1 to TRBJ2-5, with D maybe TRBD1 (6 bases). The CDR3 totals 14 residues. The V gene's germline CDR1 is SGHRS and CDR2 YFSETQ. Trimming left V 0 bases short and J 5 bases short, with 11 bases between. The variable domain in full, with the rest retrieved from reference TRBV5-1 and TRBJ2-5, is KAGVTQTPRYLIKTRGQQVTLSCSPISGHRSVSWYQQTPGQGLQFLFEYFSETQRNKGNFPGRFSGRQFSNSRSEMNVSTLELGDSALYLCASSLDGGLETQYFGPGTRLLVL.

In nucleotides, the CDR3 is TGCGCCAGCAGCTCGGGACAGGGGGCTCAAGAGACCCAGTACTTC. Translation: CASSSGQGAQETQYF. The chain has TRBV5-1 and TRBJ2-5; 12 bases are a match to TRBD1. Germline CDR1 SGHRS, CDR2 YFSETQ. This CDR3 has 15 residues. Trimming at V came to 3 bases and at J to 2 bases, leaving 2 bases not matched to a gene.

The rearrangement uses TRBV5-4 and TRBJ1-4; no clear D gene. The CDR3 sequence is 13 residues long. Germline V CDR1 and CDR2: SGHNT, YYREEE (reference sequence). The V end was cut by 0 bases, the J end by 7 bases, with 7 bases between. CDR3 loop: CASSLVTAEKLFF. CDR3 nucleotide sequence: TGTGCCAGCAGCTTGGTCACAGCTGAAAAACTGTTTTTT.

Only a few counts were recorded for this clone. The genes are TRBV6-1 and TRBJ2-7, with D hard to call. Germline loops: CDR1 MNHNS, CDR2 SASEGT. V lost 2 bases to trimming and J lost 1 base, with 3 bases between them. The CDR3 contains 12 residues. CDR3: CASSEQSYEQYF. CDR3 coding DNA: TGTGCCAGCAGTGAACAGTCCTACGAGCAGTACTTC.

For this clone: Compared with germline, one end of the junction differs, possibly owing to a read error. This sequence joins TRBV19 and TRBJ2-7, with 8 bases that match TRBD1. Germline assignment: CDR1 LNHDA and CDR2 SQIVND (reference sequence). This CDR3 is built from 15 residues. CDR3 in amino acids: CASSIPGQASNEQYF. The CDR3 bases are TGTGCCAGTAGTATTCCGGGACAGGCCTCCAACGAGCAGTACTTC. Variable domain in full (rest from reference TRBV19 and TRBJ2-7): DGGITQSPKYLFRKEGQNVTLSCEQNLNHDAMYWYRQDPGQGLRLIYYSQIVNDFQKGDIAEGYSVSREKKESFPLTVTSAQKNPTAFYLCASSIPGQASNEQYFGPGTRLTVT.

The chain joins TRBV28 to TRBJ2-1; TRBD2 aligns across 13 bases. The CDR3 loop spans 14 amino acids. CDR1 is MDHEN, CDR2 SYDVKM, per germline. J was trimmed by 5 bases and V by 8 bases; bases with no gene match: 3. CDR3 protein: CASGLAGEDNEQFF. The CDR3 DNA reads TGTGCCAGCGGACTAGCGGGGGAGGACAATGAGCAGTTCTTC.

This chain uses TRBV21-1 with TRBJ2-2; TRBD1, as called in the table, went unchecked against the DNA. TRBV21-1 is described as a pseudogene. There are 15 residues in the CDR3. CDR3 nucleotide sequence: TGTGCCAGCAGCGCGACAAATCAGGGATCCGGGGAGCTGTTTTTT. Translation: CASSATNQGSGELFF.

CDR3 region: CAISENRGDNEQFF. DNA of the CDR3: TGTGCCATCAGTGAGAACAGGGGGGACAATGAGCAGTTCTTC. The chain recombines TRBV10-3 with TRBJ2-1, with 8 bases matching TRBD1. Germline-derived CDR1 and CDR2 are ENHRY and SYGVKD. CDR3 size: 14 residues. Losses at the gene ends were 2 bases for V and 5 bases for J; bases not matched to a gene: 2.

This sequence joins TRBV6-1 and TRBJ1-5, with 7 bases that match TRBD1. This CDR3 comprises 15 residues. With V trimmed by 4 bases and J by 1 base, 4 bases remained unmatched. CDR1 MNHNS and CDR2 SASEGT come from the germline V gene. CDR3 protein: CASSAGTDSNQPQHF. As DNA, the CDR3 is TGTGCCAGCAGTGCTGGGACAGACAGCAATCAGCCCCAGCATTTT.

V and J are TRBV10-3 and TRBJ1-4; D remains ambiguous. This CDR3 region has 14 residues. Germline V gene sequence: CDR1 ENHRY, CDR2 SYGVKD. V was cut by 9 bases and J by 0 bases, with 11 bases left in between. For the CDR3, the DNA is TGTGCCATTGCCAGCGGGCCAACTAATGAAAAACTGTTTTTT. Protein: CAIASGPTNEKLFF.

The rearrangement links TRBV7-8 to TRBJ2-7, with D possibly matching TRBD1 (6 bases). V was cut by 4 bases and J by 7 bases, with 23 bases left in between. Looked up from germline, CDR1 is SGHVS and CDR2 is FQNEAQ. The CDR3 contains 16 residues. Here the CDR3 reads CASSSAGQIWSEEQYF. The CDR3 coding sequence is TGTGCCAGCAGCTCGGCAGGACAGATATGGAGTGAAGAGCAGTACTTC.

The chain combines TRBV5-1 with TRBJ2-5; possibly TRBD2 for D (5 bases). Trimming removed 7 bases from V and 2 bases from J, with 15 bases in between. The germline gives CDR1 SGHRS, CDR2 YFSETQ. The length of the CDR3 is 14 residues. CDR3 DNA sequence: TGCGCCAGCGGTTCAGAGGGATTTCAAGAGACCCAGTACTTC. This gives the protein CASGSEGFQETQYF.

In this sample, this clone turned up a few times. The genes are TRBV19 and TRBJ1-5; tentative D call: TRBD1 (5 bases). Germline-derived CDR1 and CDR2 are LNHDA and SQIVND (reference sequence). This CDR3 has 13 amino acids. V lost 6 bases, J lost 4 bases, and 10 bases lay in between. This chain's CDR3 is CASREKGNQPQHF. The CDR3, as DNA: TGTGCCAGTAGAGAGAAGGGGAATCAGCCCCAGCATTTT.

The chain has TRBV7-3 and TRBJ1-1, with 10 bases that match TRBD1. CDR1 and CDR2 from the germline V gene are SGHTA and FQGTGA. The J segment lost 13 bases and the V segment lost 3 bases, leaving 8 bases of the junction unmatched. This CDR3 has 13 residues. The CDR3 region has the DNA TGTGCCAGCAGCTTGGGACAGGGGAGGGTGGTTTTCTTT. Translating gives CASSLGQGRVVFF.

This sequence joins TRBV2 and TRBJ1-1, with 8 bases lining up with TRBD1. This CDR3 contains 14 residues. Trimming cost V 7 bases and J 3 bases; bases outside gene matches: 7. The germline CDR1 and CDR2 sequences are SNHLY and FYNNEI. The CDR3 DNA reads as TGTGCCAGCATCCGACAGGGGCTGGACACTGAAGCTTTCTTT. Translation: CASIRQGLDTEAFF.

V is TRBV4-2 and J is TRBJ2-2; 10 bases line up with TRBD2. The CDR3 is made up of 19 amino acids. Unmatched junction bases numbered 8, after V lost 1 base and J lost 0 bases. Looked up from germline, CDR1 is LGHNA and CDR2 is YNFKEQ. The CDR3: CASSQVLLAGIANTGELFF. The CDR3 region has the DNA TGTGCCAGCAGCCAAGTGTTACTAGCGGGGATCGCGAACACCGGGGAGCTGTTTTTT.

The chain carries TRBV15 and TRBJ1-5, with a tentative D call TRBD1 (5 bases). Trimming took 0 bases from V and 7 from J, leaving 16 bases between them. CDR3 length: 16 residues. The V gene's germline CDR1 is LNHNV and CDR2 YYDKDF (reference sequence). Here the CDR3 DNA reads TGTGCCACCAGCAGAGATCTAGACCAGGGTGAGCAGCCCCAGCATTTT. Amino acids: CATSRDLDQGEQPQHF.

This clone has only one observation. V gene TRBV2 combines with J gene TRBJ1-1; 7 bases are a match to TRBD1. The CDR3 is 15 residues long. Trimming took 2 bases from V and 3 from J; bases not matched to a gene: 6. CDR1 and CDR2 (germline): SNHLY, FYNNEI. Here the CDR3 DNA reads TGTGCCAGCAGTGAATCCGGACAGGCATACACTGAAGCTTTCTTT. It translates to CASSESGQAYTEAFF.

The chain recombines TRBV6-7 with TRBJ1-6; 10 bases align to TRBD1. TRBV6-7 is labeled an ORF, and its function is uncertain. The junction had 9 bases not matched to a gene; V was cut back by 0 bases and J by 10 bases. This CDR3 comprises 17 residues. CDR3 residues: CASSYSTAQDRGSPLHF. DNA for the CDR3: TGTGCCAGCAGTTACTCGACGGCACAGGACAGGGGGTCACCCCTCCACTTT.

CDR3 DNA sequence: TGTGCCAGCAGCGGAGGACTAGCGGGGGGGCGGAGCTCCTACAATGAGCAGTTCTTC. Amino acid sequence: CASSGGLAGGRSSYNEQFF. This sequence joins TRBV5-4 and TRBJ2-1; the match to TRBD2 covers 15 bases. CDR3 length: 19 amino acids. With V trimmed by 4 bases and J by 0 bases, 8 bases remained unmatched. Germline V lookup: CDR1 SGHNT, CDR2 YYREEE (reference sequence).